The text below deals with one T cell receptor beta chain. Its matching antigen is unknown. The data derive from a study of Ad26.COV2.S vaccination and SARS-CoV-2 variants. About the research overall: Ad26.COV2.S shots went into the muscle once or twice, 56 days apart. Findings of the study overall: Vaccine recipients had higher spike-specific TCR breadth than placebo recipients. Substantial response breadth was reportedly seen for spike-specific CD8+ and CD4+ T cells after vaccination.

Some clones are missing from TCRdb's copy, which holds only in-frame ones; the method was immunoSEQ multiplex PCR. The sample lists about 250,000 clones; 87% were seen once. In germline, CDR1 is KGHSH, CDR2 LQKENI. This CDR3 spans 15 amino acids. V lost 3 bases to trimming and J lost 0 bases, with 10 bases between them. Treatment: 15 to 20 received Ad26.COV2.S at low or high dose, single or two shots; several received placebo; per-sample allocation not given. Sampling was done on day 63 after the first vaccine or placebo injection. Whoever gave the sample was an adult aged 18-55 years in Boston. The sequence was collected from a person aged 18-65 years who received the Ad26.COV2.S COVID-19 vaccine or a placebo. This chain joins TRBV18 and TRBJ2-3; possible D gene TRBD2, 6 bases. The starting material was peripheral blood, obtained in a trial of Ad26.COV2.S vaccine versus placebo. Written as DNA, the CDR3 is TGTGCCAGCTCACCGGGCGGGGCAAGCACAGATACGCAGTATTTT. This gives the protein CASSPGGASTDTQYF. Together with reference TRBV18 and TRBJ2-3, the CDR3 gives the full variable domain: NAGVMQNPRHLVRRRGQEARLRCSPMKGHSHVYWYRQLPEEGLKFMVYLQKENIIDESGMPKERFSAEFPKEGPSILRIQQVVRGDSAAYFCASSPGGASTDTQYFGPGTRLTVL.